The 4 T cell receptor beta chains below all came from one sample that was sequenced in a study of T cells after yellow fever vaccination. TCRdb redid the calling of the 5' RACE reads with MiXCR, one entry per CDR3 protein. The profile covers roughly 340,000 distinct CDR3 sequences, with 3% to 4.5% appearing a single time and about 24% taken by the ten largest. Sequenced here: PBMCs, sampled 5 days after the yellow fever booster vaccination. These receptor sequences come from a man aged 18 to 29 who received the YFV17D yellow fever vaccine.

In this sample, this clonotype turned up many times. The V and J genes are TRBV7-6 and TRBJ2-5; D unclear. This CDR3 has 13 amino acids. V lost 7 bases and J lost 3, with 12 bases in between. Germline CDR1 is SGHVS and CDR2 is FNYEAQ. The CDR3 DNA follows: TGTGCCAGCACCATGACATCGAAAGAGACCCAGTACTTC. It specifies CASTMTSKETQYF.

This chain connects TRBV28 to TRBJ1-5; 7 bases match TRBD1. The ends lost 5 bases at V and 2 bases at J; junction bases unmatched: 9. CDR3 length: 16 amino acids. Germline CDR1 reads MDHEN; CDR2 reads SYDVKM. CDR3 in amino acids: CASSRDSAFGNQPQHF. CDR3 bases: TGTGCCAGCAGTCGGGACAGTGCCTTTGGCAATCAGCCCCAGCATTTT.

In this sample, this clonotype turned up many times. The CDR3 spells CASSFEMGAQPQHF. The CDR3 coding sequence is TGTGCCAGCAGCTTCGAGATGGGAGCCCAGCCCCAGCATTTT. V usage is TRBV7-6 and J usage is TRBJ1-5; D is ambiguous. The CDR3 spans 14 residues. Germline V gene lookup returns CDR1 SGHVS and CDR2 FNYEAQ. With 3 bases removed from V and 7 bases from J, the gap between germline ends came to 13 bases.

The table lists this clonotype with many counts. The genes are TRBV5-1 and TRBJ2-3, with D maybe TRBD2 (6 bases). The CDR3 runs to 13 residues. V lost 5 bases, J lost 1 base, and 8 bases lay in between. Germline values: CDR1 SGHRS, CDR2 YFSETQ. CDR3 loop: CASSGEGTDTQYF. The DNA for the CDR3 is TGCGCCAGCAGTGGGGAGGGCACAGATACGCAGTATTTT.